This T cell receptor (beta chain) stems from a study of tumor and adjacent non-tumor tissue in lung cancer. Study as a whole: About 4.2 million productive TCRbeta reads were obtained per sample on average.

As to this clonotype: Its target is unknown. An end of the junction does not agree with germline; a read error may underlie this.

Study results and caveats: Tumor tissue had significantly higher TCR diversity than normal lung.

A modified ARM-PCR protocol with three rounds of nested PCR amplified TCRbeta. TCRdb passed the multiplex PCR reads through MiXCR, listing each CDR3 protein once. This table holds about 86,000 distinct CDR3 sequences, around 80% found once. RNA was extracted from bulk tissue without any cell sorting. This non-tumor lung sample came from over 3 cm beyond the tumor edge. The sequence derives from a woman aged 45 to 65 with non-small cell lung cancer. Sequences were obtained from distant non-tumor lung tissue.

CDR3 amino acids: CASSFSGTQDEQYF. Here the CDR3 DNA reads TGTGCCAGCAGCTTTTCCGGGACTCAGGACGAGCAGTATTTC. The chain carries TRBV7-9 and TRBJ2-7; maybe TRBD2 (6 bases). The CDR3 is 14 amino acids. The germline gives CDR1 SEHNR, CDR2 FQNEAQ (reference sequence).